These 2 T cell receptor beta chains originate from one sample sequenced in a study of blood T cell repertoires in COVID-19. Some clones are missing from TCRdb's copy, which holds only in-frame ones; the method was immunoSEQ multiplex PCR. The sample has tens of thousands of clones; 86% are singletons. The specimen was peripheral blood. All receptors come from a man aged 50-59 years with active or convalescent COVID-19.

The chain couples TRBV20-1 to TRBJ1-1; D uncertain. CDR3 length equals 11 residues. The V and J ends lost 8 bases and 6 bases respectively, with 13 bases between them. Germline-derived CDR1 and CDR2 are DFQATT and SNEGSKA (reference sequence). The CDR3 here is CSPRSSAEAFF. CDR3 coding DNA: TGCAGTCCCAGATCGTCAGCTGAAGCTTTCTTT.

This clone was seen only a few times. The J gene is TRBJ2-7, the V gene TRBV6-4, with 7 bases identical to TRBD1. This CDR3 has 13 residues. V lost 8 bases to trimming and J lost 3 bases; unmatched junction nucleotides: 7. Germline CDR1 reads MRHNA; CDR2 reads SNTAGT. The CDR3 loop reads CASPQDRIYEQYF. The CDR3 DNA follows: TGTGCCAGCCCCCAGGACAGGATCTACGAGCAGTACTTC.